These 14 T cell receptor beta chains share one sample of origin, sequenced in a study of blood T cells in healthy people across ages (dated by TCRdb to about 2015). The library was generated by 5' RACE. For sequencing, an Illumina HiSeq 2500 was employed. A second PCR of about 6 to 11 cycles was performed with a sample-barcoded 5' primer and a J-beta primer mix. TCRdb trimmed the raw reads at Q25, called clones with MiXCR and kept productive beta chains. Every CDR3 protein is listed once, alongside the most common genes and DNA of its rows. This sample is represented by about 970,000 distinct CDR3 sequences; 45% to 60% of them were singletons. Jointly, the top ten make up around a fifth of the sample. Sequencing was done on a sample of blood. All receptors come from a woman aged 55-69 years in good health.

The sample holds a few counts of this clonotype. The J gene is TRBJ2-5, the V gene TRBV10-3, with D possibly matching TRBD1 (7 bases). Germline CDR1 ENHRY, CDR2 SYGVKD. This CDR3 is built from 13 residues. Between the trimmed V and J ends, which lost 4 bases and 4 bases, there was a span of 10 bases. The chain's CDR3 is CAISGQGGETQYF. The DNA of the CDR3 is TGTGCCATCAGTGGGCAGGGGGGAGAGACCCAGTACTTC.

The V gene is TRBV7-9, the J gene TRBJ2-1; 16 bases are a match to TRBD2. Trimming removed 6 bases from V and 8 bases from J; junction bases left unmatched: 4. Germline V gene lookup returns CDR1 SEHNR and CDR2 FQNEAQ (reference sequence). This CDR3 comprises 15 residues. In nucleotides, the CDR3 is TGTGCCAGCAGTTTGGGGACTAGCGGGAGGGATGAGCAGTTCTTC. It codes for CASSLGTSGRDEQFF.

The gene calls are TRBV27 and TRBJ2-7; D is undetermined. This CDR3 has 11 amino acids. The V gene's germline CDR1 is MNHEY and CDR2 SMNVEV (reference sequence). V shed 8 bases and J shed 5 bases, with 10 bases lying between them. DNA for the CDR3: TGTGCCAGCGGCAAGTCCCACGAGCAGTACTTC. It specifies CASGKSHEQYF.

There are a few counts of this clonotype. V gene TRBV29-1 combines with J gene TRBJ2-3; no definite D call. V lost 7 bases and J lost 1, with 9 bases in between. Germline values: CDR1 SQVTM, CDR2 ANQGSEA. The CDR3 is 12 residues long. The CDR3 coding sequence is TGCAGCGGACGGATTCGCACAGATACGCAGTATTTT. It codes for CSGRIRTDTQYF.

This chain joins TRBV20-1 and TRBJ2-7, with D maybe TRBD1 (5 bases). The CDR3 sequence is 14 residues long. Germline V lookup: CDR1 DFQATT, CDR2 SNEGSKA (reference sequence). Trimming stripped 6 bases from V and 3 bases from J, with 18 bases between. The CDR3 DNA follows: TGCAGTGCCAACCCTGGGGCTAGTTTCTACGAGCAGTACTTC. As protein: CSANPGASFYEQYF.

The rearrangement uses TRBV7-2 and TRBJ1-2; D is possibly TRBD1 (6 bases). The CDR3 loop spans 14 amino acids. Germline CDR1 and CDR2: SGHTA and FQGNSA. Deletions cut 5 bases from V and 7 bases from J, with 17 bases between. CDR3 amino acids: CASSPGTIWSGYTF. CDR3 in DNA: TGTGCCAGCAGCCCCGGGACAATTTGGAGTGGCTACACCTTC. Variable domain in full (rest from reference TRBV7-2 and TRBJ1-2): GAGVSQSPSNKVTEKGKDVELRCDPISGHTALYWYRQSLGQGLEFLIYFQGNSAPDKSGLPSDRFSAERTGGSVSTLTIQRTQQEDSAVYLCASSPGTIWSGYTFGSGTRLTVV.

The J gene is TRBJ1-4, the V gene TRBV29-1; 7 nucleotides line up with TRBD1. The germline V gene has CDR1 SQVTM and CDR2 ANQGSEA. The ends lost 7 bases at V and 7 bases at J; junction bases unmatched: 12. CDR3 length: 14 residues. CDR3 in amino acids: CSARTGDGGEKLFF. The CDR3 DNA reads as TGCAGCGCACGGACAGGTGATGGAGGTGAAAAACTGTTTTTT.

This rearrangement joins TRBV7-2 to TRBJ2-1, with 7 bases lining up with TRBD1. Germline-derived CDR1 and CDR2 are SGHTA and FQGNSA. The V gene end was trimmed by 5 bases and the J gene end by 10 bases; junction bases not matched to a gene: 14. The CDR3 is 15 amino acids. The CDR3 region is CASSPRRGQVQEQFF. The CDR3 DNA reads TGTGCCAGCAGCCCCCGCCGAGGACAGGTCCAAGAGCAGTTCTTC.

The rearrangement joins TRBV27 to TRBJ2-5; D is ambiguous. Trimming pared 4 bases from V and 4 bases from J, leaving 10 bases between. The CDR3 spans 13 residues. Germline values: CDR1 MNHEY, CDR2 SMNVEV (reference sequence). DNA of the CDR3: TGTGCCAGCAGTTGGGGAATTCGAGAGACCCAGTACTTC. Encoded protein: CASSWGIRETQYF.

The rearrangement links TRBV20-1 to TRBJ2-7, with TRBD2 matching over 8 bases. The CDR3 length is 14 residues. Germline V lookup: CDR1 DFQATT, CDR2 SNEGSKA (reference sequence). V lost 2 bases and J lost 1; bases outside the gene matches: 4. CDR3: CSARSAGGSYEQYF. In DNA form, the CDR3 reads TGCAGTGCTAGATCCGCGGGGGGTTCCTACGAGCAGTACTTC.

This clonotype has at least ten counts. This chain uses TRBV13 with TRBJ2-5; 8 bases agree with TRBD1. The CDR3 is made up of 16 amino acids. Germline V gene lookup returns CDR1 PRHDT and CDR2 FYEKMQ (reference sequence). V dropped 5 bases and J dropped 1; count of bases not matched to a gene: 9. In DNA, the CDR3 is TGTGCCAGCAGCCCCCCGGGGACAGGATTCCAAGAGACCCAGTACTTC. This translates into CASSPPGTGFQETQYF.

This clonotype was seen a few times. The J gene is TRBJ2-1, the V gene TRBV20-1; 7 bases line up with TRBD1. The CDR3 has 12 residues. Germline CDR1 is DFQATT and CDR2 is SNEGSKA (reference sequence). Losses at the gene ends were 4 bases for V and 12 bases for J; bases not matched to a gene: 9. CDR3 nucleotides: TGCAGTGCTATGAACCCGGGACAGTCGCAGTTCTTC. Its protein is CSAMNPGQSQFF.

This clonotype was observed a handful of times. The CDR3 DNA is TGTGCCAGCAGCCAGACTAGCGGGAGGGCCTACGAGCAGTACTTC. Translating it yields CASSQTSGRAYEQYF. The rearrangement joins TRBV2 to TRBJ2-7; TRBD2 matches at 14 bases. CDR1 and CDR2 (germline): SNHLY, FYNNEI. The trim removed 6 bases at V and 2 bases at J, leaving 3 bases unmatched. The CDR3 runs to 15 residues.

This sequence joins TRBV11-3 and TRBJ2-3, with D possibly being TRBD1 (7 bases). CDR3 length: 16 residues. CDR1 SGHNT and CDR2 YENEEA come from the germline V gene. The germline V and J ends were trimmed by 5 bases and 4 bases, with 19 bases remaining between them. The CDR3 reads CASSPGRGTEADTQYF. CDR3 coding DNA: TGTGCCAGCAGCCCCGGACGGGGGACAGAGGCAGATACGCAGTATTTT.